The T cell receptor beta chain under discussion was sequenced for a study of cytomegalovirus exposure and HLA in healthy donors. Nominal health characterized the donors when sampled, though unrecorded immune exposures were likely. This clone was found a few times. The PCR contained 60 Vbeta and 13 Jbeta primers. Assay: immunoSEQ multiplex PCR; the TCRdb copy retains only in-frame clones and omits some. The repertoire holds 80,000 or so clones, with approximately 71% as singletons. The clonotype originates from a woman in her thirties or forties in good health and CMV-seronegative. Source material: PBMCs.

DNA for the CDR3: TGTGCCAGCAGCCCCGGACAGGGAAGGACAGATACGCAGTATTTT. It is translated as CASSPGQGRTDTQYF. The chain links TRBV5-6 to TRBJ2-3, with 8 bases matching TRBD1. Trimming took 4 bases from V and 3 from J; bases not matched to a gene: 7. The CDR3 covers 15 residues. CDR1 and CDR2 (germline): SGHDT, YYEEEE. The variable domain in full, completed from reference TRBV5-6 and TRBJ2-3, reads DAGVTQSPTHLIKTRGQQVTLRCSPKSGHDTVSWYQQALGQGPQFIFQYYEEEERQRGNFPDRFSGHQFPNYSSELNVNALLLGDSALYLCASSPGQGRTDTQYFGPGTRLTVL.